This T cell receptor (beta chain) was sequenced during a study of T cells in Graves' hyperthyroidism and ophthalmopathy. Researchers amplified the TCR beta CDR3 regions from RNA transcripts. An initial round of RT-PCR targeting the TCR CDR3 relied on the HTBI primer set. Each CDR3 protein gets one entry after TCRdb re-called the multiplex PCR reads with MiXCR. The sample lists about 610,000 distinct CDR3 sequences, more than 15% occurring once. With regard to this clonotype: Antigen: not known.

The study included ophthalmopathy patients with Clinical Activity Score at least 3, NOSPECS grade at least 4 and duration under 3 months. The PBMCs were taken from around 10 ml of fresh peripheral blood. Per germline, CDR1 SGHRS and CDR2 YFSETQ. This CDR3 is built from 15 residues. V was shortened by 0 bases and J by 1 base, with 11 bases between the two germline ends. General study findings and limits: The blood repertoire included most of the expanded thyroid clonotypes above 0.001. Ophthalmopathy was predicted by the model a median of around 5.9 months ahead of onset.

This chain links TRBV5-1 with TRBJ2-7, with D possibly being TRBD1 (6 bases). The sequenced material came from blood. The receptor comes from a woman aged 35 to 49 with Graves' ophthalmopathy. In DNA, the CDR3 is TGCGCCAGCAGCTTGGATCGACAGGAGTCCTACGAGCAGTACTTC. Translated, it gives CASSLDRQESYEQYF.